This TCR beta chain was sequenced during a study of blood T cells in healthy people across ages. Through a sample-barcoded 5' primer and a J-beta primer mix, a second PCR was run for roughly 6 to 12 cycles. TCRdb reanalysed the 5' RACE reads using MiXCR and keeps one entry per CDR3 protein. Among 700,000 to 950,000 distinct CDR3 sequences listed, more than 40% were seen once. Findings and limits, study-wide: Estimates of diversity drawn from one million T cells were considered underestimates. Researchers said unsorted PBMCs prevented a conclusive naive versus antigen-experienced comparison.

This clonotype occurred many times. Its antigen is still unknown. The germline CDR1 and CDR2 sequences are SGHTA and FQGNSA. V was clipped by 2 bases and J by 4 bases, with 11 bases between them. The CDR3 covers 14 residues. The TCR was taken from a woman aged 55-70 years in good health. The chain couples TRBV7-2 to TRBJ2-5; D is uncertain. Sequences were obtained from blood. In nucleotides, the CDR3 is TGTGCCAGCAGCTTAATGCTAAGCACAGAGACCCAGTACTTC. It codes for CASSLMLSTETQYF.